A selection of T cell receptor beta chains follows, all from one sample in a study of neoadjuvant anti-PD-1 for oral cavity cancer. The assay was immunoSEQ multiplex PCR, and TCRdb's table has in-frame clones only and misses some. The sample yields 6,000 to 8,500 clones, roughly 60% seen once. The source was PBMCs, collected after nivolumab (anti-PD-1) treatment. The receptors originated from a person aged 35-79 years with oral cavity squamous cell carcinoma. The CDR3 runs from the conserved cysteine through the conserved F or W. The D gene is left open where the match is weak. Size is stated for part of the rows, as once, few or many counts, or as a class when the clone is expanded.

17	-	once	TRBV5-1	TRBJ1-4	TGCGCCAGCAGCTTGGATTCGGGCCCTGCAACTAATGAAAAACTGTTTTTT	CASSLDSGPATNEKLFF
18	TRBD1	-	TRBV30	TRBJ1-1	TGTGCCTGGAGTCTATACCTCCCGGGACAGAAGAAGAACACTGAAGCTTTCTTT	CAWSLYLPGQKKNTEAFF
18	-	-	TRBV5-6	TRBJ1-2	TGTGCCAGCAGCTTGGGGGTCAGGGGCCGGCAACTTAACTATGGCTACACCTTC	CASSLGVRGRQLNYGYTF
16	-	-	TRBV19	TRBJ1-2	TGTGCCAGTAGTATGGGCCCAGCTGGGACTAACTATGGCTACACCTTC	CASSMGPAGTNYGYTF
16	TRBD1	-	TRBV5-1	TRBJ2-1	TGCGCCAGCAGCTTGGCCGCGACAGGGATAAACAATGAGCAGTTCTTC	CASSLAATGINNEQFF
15	TRBD1	few	TRBV10-1	TRBJ2-3	TGCGCCAGCAGTAGGAGCACAGGGGCCACAGATACGCAGTATTTT	CASSRSTGATDTQYF
13	-	-	TRBV4-3	TRBJ2-7	TGCGCCAGCAGCCAAGTTGGGGGGCTCGAGCAGTACTTC	CASSQVGGLEQYF
13	-	-	TRBV10-1	TRBJ2-2	TGCGCCAGCAGTGGGGGGAACACCGGGGAGCTGTTTTTT	CASSGGNTGELFF
17	TRBD1	-	TRBV18	TRBJ2-1	TGTGCCAGCTCACCAGGACAGGGGAGATACACCTACAATGAGCAGTTCTTC	CASSPGQGRYTYNEQFF
17	TRBD1	few	TRBV28	TRBJ1-3	TGTGCCAGCAGTGCCACTCCGGGACAGACGCCTGGAAACACCATATATTTT	CASSATPGQTPGNTIYF
11	-	-	TRBV20-1	TRBJ2-7	TGCAGTGCCACAGGGTCCTACGAGCAGTACTTC	CSATGSYEQYF
14	-	-	TRBV11-1	TRBJ2-7	TGTGCCAGCAGCTCTACAGGGAATTCTAAGGAGCAGTACTTC	CASSSTGNSKEQYF
20	-	-	TRBV5-8	TRBJ1-5	TGTGCCAGCAGCTTGTCTGCCGCACCGACAGGCTACTATAGCAATCAGCCCCAGCATTTT	CASSLSAAPTGYYSNQPQHF
14	-	-	TRBV9	TRBJ2-5	TGTGCCAGCAGCGGGGATTGGGTGGGGGATACCCAGTACTTC	CASSGDWVGDTQYF
14	TRBD1	-	TRBV28	TRBJ1-3	TGTGCCAGCAGTGGGACAGGGACTGGAAACACCATATATTTT	CASSGTGTGNTIYF
13	TRBD1	-	TRBV7-6	TRBJ2-5	TGTGCCAGCAGCTTAGGGGACAGCAAGACCCAGTACTTC	CASSLGDSKTQYF
15	TRBD1	few	TRBV4-1	TRBJ1-5	TGCGCCAGCAGCCATGAGGACAGGGGCAATCAGCCCCAGCATTTT	CASSHEDRGNQPQHF
14	-	-	TRBV6-5	TRBJ2-1	TGTGCCAGCAGTTACCTGGGGGCGGCGGATGAGCAGTTCTTC	CASSYLGAADEQFF
15	-	few	TRBV10-3	TRBJ2-4	TGTGCCATCAGTGAATCGTCCGGGGGGCTAGCCATTCAGTACTTC	CAISESSGGLAIQYF
14	-	-	TRBV9	TRBJ2-1	TGTGCCAGCAGCGTAGTGGACGCCAAGAATGAGCAGTTCTTC	CASSVVDAKNEQFF
13	TRBD2	-	TRBV7-9	TRBJ2-7	TGTGCCAGCAGCCACGGGGGGGGCGACGAGCAGTACTTC	CASSHGGGDEQYF
15	-	-	TRBV27	TRBJ2-7	TGTGCCAGCAGTCCCCTACAGATACTTTATTGCGAGCAGTACTTC	CASSPLQILYCEQYF
15	-	-	TRBV7-2	TRBJ2-5	TGTGCCAGCAGCTTAGATGCTAGGGGGGAGGCGGCCCAGTACTTC	CASSLDARGEAAQYF
19	TRBD2	-	TRBV19	TRBJ2-1	TGTGCCAGTAGTACCTACGACTTGGTAGCGGGGGGCTATTACAATGAGCAGTTCTTC	CASSTYDLVAGGYYNEQFF
19	-	-	TRBV7-8	TRBJ2-1	TGTGCCAGCAGCTTAGCACCGTTGAGCGAGGGCCGGATTTACAATGAGCAGTTCTTC	CASSLAPLSEGRIYNEQFF
14	-	-	TRBV6-5	TRBJ2-1	TGTGCCAGCGCGGGGGCCATCCCCTACAATGAGCAGTTCTTC	CASAGAIPYNEQFF
15	TRBD2	-	TRBV28	TRBJ2-1	TGTGCCAGCAGTCCTAGCGGGGGGTTCTACAATGAGCAGTTCTTC	CASSPSGGFYNEQFF
13	-	-	TRBV7-9	TRBJ2-2	TGTGCCAGCAGCCCGAGGGACAACCGGGAGCTGTTTTTT	CASSPRDNRELFF
14	TRBD1	few	TRBV7-2	TRBJ2-1	TGTGCCAGCAGCCCCTGGGGACAGGGTAATGAGCAGTTCTTC	CASSPWGQGNEQFF
15	TRBD1	-	TRBV7-6	TRBJ2-7	TGTGCCAGCAGCGAAAGGCTGGACAGGGGGCACGAGCAGTACTTC	CASSERLDRGHEQYF
14	-	-	TRBV19	TRBJ2-2	TGTGCCAGTGCGGGACAGTCGAACACCGGGGAGCTGTTTTTT	CASAGQSNTGELFF
13	-	few	TRBV19	TRBJ1-5	TGTGCCAGTAGTACGACAAGAGATCAGCCCCAGCATTTT	CASSTTRDQPQHF
16	TRBD1	-	TRBV7-9	TRBJ1-1	TGTGCCAGCAGCGTCCGACAGGGAGCCCTGGACACTGAAGCTTTCTTT	CASSVRQGALDTEAFF
11	-	-	TRBV6-1	TRBJ1-4	TGTGCCAGCAGTGAAGTCAAGAAACTGTTTTTT	CASSEVKKLFF
12	-	-	TRBV5-4	TRBJ2-5	TGTGCCAGCAGCTTATCCCAAGAGACCCAGTACTTC	CASSLSQETQYF
14	-	few	TRBV5-1	TRBJ2-2	TGCGCCAGCCTTGATACGGCGAACACCGGGGAGCTGTTTTTT	CASLDTANTGELFF
15	TRBD1	-	TRBV5-1	TRBJ1-1	TGCGCCAGCAGCAACTCCGGGACAGGGAACACTGAAGCTTTCTTT	CASSNSGTGNTEAFF
13	TRBD1	-	TRBV7-2	TRBJ2-3	TGTGCCAGCAGCCACCGGGACAGGGATACGCAGTATTTT	CASSHRDRDTQYF
11	-	-	TRBV10-3	TRBJ1-1	TGTGCCACCGCTGGGCAGGCTGAAGCTTTCTTT	CATAGQAEAFF
17	-	few	TRBV4-1	TRBJ1-4	TGCGCCAGCAGCCAAGATCGCGGCGGATCAACTAATGAAAAACTGTTTTTT	CASSQDRGGSTNEKLFF
11	-	-	TRBV28	TRBJ1-1	TGTGCCAGCAGTTTATTCGCTGAAGCTTTCTTT	CASSLFAEAFF